The rows below give T cell receptor beta chains drawn from one sample of a study of regulatory T cells in long-lasting Graves disease. One entry per CDR3 protein results from TCRdb running MiXCR on the multiplex PCR reads. The sample has 400,000 to 650,000 distinct CDR3 sequences, about 15% seen once. A further study also used this sample, focusing on T cells in Graves' hyperthyroidism and ophthalmopathy.

This specimen consisted of peripheral blood mononuclear cells (PBMCs), obtained at new diagnosis, from a patient treated with antithyroid drugs. The receptors were gathered from a middle-aged woman with Graves disease. Each CDR3 is given with its conserved first and last residue. A D gene is named only where the DNA matches it firmly. Size tells how often a clone was seen (once, few, many) or the class of an expanded clone, and some rows leave it out.

cdr3_nt cdr3_aa clone_size j_call d_call v_call
TGTGCCACCCAGGGGGCCTCCTACAATGAGCAGTTCTTC CATQGASYNEQFF few TRBJ2-1 TRBD1 TRBV24-1
TGCAGTGCTAGAGAAATAGGGGGAGATGAAGCTTTCTTT CSAREIGGDEAFF many TRBJ1-1 . TRBV20-1
TGTGCCAGCAGCTTGGCACTTTTGGAAGGGTTTTTT CASSLALLEGFF . TRBJ1-4 . TRBV5-8
TGTGCCAGCAGTTTTCTCTCTATCGGGGTTGAAGCTTTCTTT CASSFLSIGVEAFF few TRBJ1-1 . TRBV12-3/TRBV12-4
TGTGCCAGCAGAAAGAGATCTGGGGCCAACGTCCTGACTTTC CASRKRSGANVLTF few TRBJ2-6 . TRBV7-9
TGTGCCTGGATGAAACGCTCCTACACCGGGGAGCTGTTTTTT CAWMKRSYTGELFF . TRBJ2-2 . TRBV30
TGTGCCAGCAGGGTTACAGGGAATGAAAAACTGTTTTTT CASRVTGNEKLFF . TRBJ1-4 . TRBV5-5
TGTGCCAGCAGTTTAGCCCCTGGGACAGCCTACGAGCAGTACTTC CASSLAPGTAYEQYF many TRBJ2-7 TRBD1 TRBV28
TGTGCCAGCAGCCAAGCGGGGTCTGACACTGAAGCTTTCTTT CASSQAGSDTEAFF many TRBJ1-1 . TRBV4-2
TGTGCCAGCAGTTACTCCGAGACAGGGGTAACAGATACGCAGTATTTT CASSYSETGVTDTQYF many TRBJ2-3 TRBD1 TRBV6-2/TRBV6-3
TGTGCCAGCAGTGAAGGATTAAGAAGTAGCAATCAGCGCCAGCATTTT CASSEGLRSSNQRQHF few TRBJ1-5 . TRBV2
TGTGCCAGCAGTCCAGGACGGACGTATAGCAATCAGCCCCAGCATTTT CASSPGRTYSNQPQHF few TRBJ1-5 . TRBV6-1
TGTGCCAGCAGTTCTTCTGGGACAGCGGCCCTCTATGGCTACACCTTC CASSSSGTAALYGYTF many TRBJ1-2 TRBD1 TRBV6-2/TRBV6-3
TGCAGTGCTAGAGATCGCAGGGGTCCACTTTCACCCCTCCACTTT CSARDRRGPLSPLHF . TRBJ1-6 . TRBV20-1
TGTGCCAGCAGTACTCTCGAGAAGAGATCTGGCTACACCTTC CASSTLEKRSGYTF many TRBJ1-2 . TRBV2
TGCAGTGCTTATCGACCCACGGATACGCAGTATTTT CSAYRPTDTQYF many TRBJ2-3 . TRBV20-1
TGTGCCAGCAGTTACTCGTATTACGATCCTGCAACTAATGAAAAACTGTTTTTT CASSYSYYDPATNEKLFF . TRBJ1-4 . TRBV6-5
TGTGCCAGCAGATCGGGGCAGGGCCTGTTTTTT CASRSGQGLFF . TRBJ1-4 . TRBV7-2
TGCGCCAGCAGCTTTATGGACGGTTCCTACGAGCAGTACTTC CASSFMDGSYEQYF . TRBJ2-7 . TRBV5-1
TGTGCCAGCACCTCGGGACAGCTCCCCAATTACGAGCAGTACTTC CASTSGQLPNYEQYF many TRBJ2-7 TRBD1 TRBV12-3/TRBV12-4
TGTGCCAGCAGTGAGACGTGGGCGAGTGAGCAGTTCTTC CASSETWASEQFF many TRBJ2-1 . TRBV28
TGTGCCAGCAGCGCACGAACAGGGGATCGTAATTCACCCCTCCACTTT CASSARTGDRNSPLHF few TRBJ1-6 TRBD1 TRBV9
TGCAGTGTCGTAGTGGGCCCTCGTGGGGTTAGTGAGCAGTTCTTC CSVVVGPRGVSEQFF . TRBJ2-1 . TRBV20-1
TGCGCCAGCAGTGAGTCAAGGCGACTAGCGAATGAGCAGTTCTTC CASSESRRLANEQFF many TRBJ2-1 TRBD2 TRBV10-1
TGTGCCAGCAGTCACGCTACAGATACGCAGTATTTT CASSHATDTQYF many TRBJ2-3 . TRBV12-3/TRBV12-4
TGTGCCAGCAGTCTCGCGGCTAGCGGGTGGAACCATGAGCAGTTCTTC CASSLAASGWNHEQFF . TRBJ2-1 TRBD2 TRBV6-1
TGCAGCTGGGGAACAGGGGGCAGAACTGAAGCTTTCTTT CSWGTGGRTEAFF few TRBJ1-1 TRBD1 TRBV29-1
TGCAGTGCTAGAGATCTGGGGGCGGGAGCTGAAGCTTTCTTT CSARDLGAGAEAFF many TRBJ1-1 . TRBV20-1
TGCGCCAGCAGCTTGGCGACTAGCGGGGTGAATGAGCAGTTCTTC CASSLATSGVNEQFF few TRBJ2-1 TRBD2 TRBV5-1
TGTGCCAGCAGTTTACCGGGGACGGAGGCCCAGCATTTT CASSLPGTEAQHF few TRBJ1-5 . TRBV28
TGTGCCAGCAGCGAATCCGGGACGGCTAACTACGAGCAGTACTTC CASSESGTANYEQYF few TRBJ2-7 . TRBV9
TGTGCCAGCAGCTCATTCCCCCGGGGAAACAATCAGCCCCAGCATTTT CASSSFPRGNNQPQHF few TRBJ1-5 . TRBV7-2